The 27 T cell receptor beta chains listed next were all sequenced from one sample in a study of Graves' ophthalmopathy and Graves' hyperthyroidism. The study amplified TCR beta CDR3 regions using RNA transcripts. HTBI primers were used in a first-round RT-PCR, which preceded a second-round multiplex PCR. TCRdb processed the multiplex PCR reads anew with MiXCR; each CDR3 protein has one entry. Of 150,000 to 200,000 distinct CDR3 sequences in the sample, approximately 40% were seen once. Sequencing was carried out using peripheral blood. Receptors were obtained from a man aged 30 to 39 with Graves' ophthalmopathy.

This chain uses TRBV12-3 or TRBV12-4 with TRBJ1-2; D is unclear. The CDR3 consists of 15 residues. With 5 bases removed from V and 4 bases from J, the gap between germline ends came to 17 bases. CDR3 region: CASSPSDGRAYGYTF. The CDR3 DNA is TGTGCCAGCAGTCCCTCGGACGGGAGGGCCTATGGCTACACCTTC.

This clonotype was observed at least ten times. The chain combines TRBV20-1 with TRBJ2-7; 14 bases agree with TRBD2. The CDR3 runs 17 residues. V trimming: 3 bases; J trimming: 5 bases; junction bases outside the gene matches: 12. Germline V gives CDR1 DFQATT, CDR2 SNEGSKA (reference sequence). Written as DNA, the CDR3 is TGCAGTGCTAGCGCTTTCTCCGGGACTAGCGGGAGTAACGAGCAGTACTTC. Protein: CSASAFSGTSGSNEQYF.

The chain is built from TRBV28 and TRBJ2-5; D tentatively reads TRBD1 or TRBD2 (5 bases each). Germline CDR1 MDHEN, CDR2 SYDVKM. CDR3 length: 14 amino acids. The V and J ends lost 6 bases and 4 bases respectively, with 15 bases between them. The CDR3 sequence is CASSLGRYGETQYF. The CDR3 bases are TGTGCCAGCAGCTTGGGACGGTATGGAGAGACCCAGTACTTC.

This clonotype has at least ten counts. For the CDR3, the DNA is TGCAGCGTTGAGCGGACAGGGGGTGGCGAGCAGTACTTC. This codes for CSVERTGGGEQYF. J is TRBJ2-7 and V is TRBV29-1; the match to TRBD1 covers 10 bases. CDR1 is SQVTM and CDR2 is ANQGSEA in the germline V gene. This CDR3 has 13 residues. Unmatched junction bases numbered 5, after V lost 3 bases and J lost 6 bases.

This clonotype was counted many times. V gene TRBV10-3 combines with J gene TRBJ2-2; either TRBD1 or TRBD2 may fit D (5 bases each). The CDR3 has 14 residues. Per the germline V gene, CDR1 is ENHRY and CDR2 is SYGVKD. Trimming pared 7 bases from V and 6 bases from J, leaving 15 bases between. CDR3 in amino acids: CAITGSLKAGELFF. DNA for the CDR3: TGTGCCATCACAGGGAGTCTAAAGGCCGGGGAGCTGTTTTTT.

This clonotype was seen repeatedly, ten times or more. The rearrangement joins TRBV27 to TRBJ1-6; TRBD1 aligns across 8 bases. After removal of 5 bases from V and 1 base from J, the junction contained 7 bases not matched to a gene. The V gene's germline CDR1 is MNHEY and CDR2 SMNVEV (reference sequence). This CDR3 region has 17 residues. The CDR3 loop reads CASSPPGQVSYNSPLHF. DNA of the CDR3: TGTGCCAGCAGTCCCCCGGGACAGGTTTCCTATAATTCACCCCTCCACTTT.

This clonotype was seen repeatedly, ten times or more. This chain uses TRBV9 with TRBJ1-2; TRBD1 might be the D (6 bases). CDR1 and CDR2 (germline): SGDLS, YYNGEE. This CDR3 spans 14 amino acids. Trimming removed 0 bases from V and 5 bases from J, with 11 bases in between. CDR3 nucleotide sequence: TGTGCCAGCAGCGTAGCTGGGACAAGGTATGGCTACACCTTC. It translates to CASSVAGTRYGYTF.

The genes are TRBV6-1 and TRBJ2-7, with TRBD1 matching 8 bases. In germline, CDR1 is MNHNS, CDR2 SASEGT. V was clipped by 5 bases and J by 5 bases; unmatched bases: 8. CDR3 length: 14 residues. The CDR3 region is CASSPLGQGNEQYF. Written as DNA, the CDR3 is TGTGCCAGCAGTCCCCTCGGACAGGGAAACGAGCAGTACTTC.

This clonotype was counted at least ten times. The chain joins TRBV27 to TRBJ2-5; 8 nucleotides match TRBD1. The germline gives CDR1 MNHEY, CDR2 SMNVEV (reference sequence). CDR3 length equals 20 residues. Losses at the gene ends were 0 bases for V and 5 bases for J; bases not matched to a gene: 20. CDR3 sequence reads: CASSLSDKGQAPFGVETQYF. The CDR3 coding sequence is TGTGCCAGCAGTTTATCAGACAAGGGACAGGCCCCTTTTGGTGTGGAGACCCAGTACTTC.

This chain connects TRBV30 to TRBJ1-1, with 7 bases lining up with TRBD1. There are 13 residues in the CDR3. V dropped 0 bases and J dropped 6; count of bases not matched to a gene: 4. Germline-derived CDR1 and CDR2 are GTSNPN and SVGIG (reference sequence). The CDR3 protein is CAWSVTGSSEAFF. CDR3 coding DNA: TGTGCCTGGAGTGTGACAGGGTCATCTGAAGCTTTCTTT.

This clonotype was counted once. This sequence joins TRBV7-2 and TRBJ1-5; D remains unclear. V was shortened by 4 bases and J by 2 bases, with 9 bases between the two germline ends. CDR1 is SGHTA, CDR2 FQGNSA, per germline. CDR3 size: 14 residues. In DNA, the CDR3 is TGTGCCAGCAGCTCCCAGGCAGGCAATCAGCCCCAGCATTTT. It yields the protein CASSSQAGNQPQHF.

The table lists this clonotype with many counts. The chain employs TRBV6-1 and TRBJ1-1; TRBD1 matches 7 bases. CDR1 and CDR2 from the germline V gene are MNHNS and SASEGT. Trimming at V came to 6 bases and at J to 3 bases, leaving 10 bases not matched to a gene. CDR3 length equals 15 residues. The CDR3 DNA is TGTGCCAGCAGCCTTAGACAGGGTGGGGACACTGAAGCTTTCTTT. Translating gives CASSLRQGGDTEAFF.

CDR3 in amino acids: CASSFNLAGLGEQYF. In DNA form, the CDR3 reads TGTGCCAGCAGTTTTAACTTGGCGGGATTAGGAGAGCAGTACTTC. The chain carries TRBV28 and TRBJ2-7; TRBD2 is a possible D gene (6 bases). V lost 3 bases, J lost 7 bases, and 19 bases lay in between. Germline lookup yields CDR1 MDHEN and CDR2 SYDVKM. This CDR3 region has 15 residues.

The chain is built from TRBV6-5 and TRBJ2-7; TRBD1 aligns across 7 bases. Germline V gene lookup returns CDR1 MNHEY and CDR2 SVGAGI. The length of the CDR3 is 12 residues. V dropped 4 bases and J dropped 7; count of bases not matched to a gene: 4. For the CDR3, the DNA is TGTGCCAGCAGTTTACAGGGGCGGGAGCAGTACTTC. This encodes CASSLQGREQYF.

This clonotype was recorded many times. This chain links TRBV6-2 or TRBV6-3 with TRBJ1-5, with TRBD1 matching over 7 bases. The germline V gene encodes CDR1 MNHEY and CDR2 SVGEGT. Trimming took 6 bases from V and 8 from J; bases not matched to a gene: 7. CDR3 length: 13 residues. The CDR3 DNA follows: TGTGCCAGCAGCCCGACAGGGCGTAAGCCCCAGCATTTT. It specifies CASSPTGRKPQHF.

This clonotype was recorded many times. V and J are TRBV30 and TRBJ2-2; TRBD2 agrees at 14 bases. Germline assignment: CDR1 GTSNPN and CDR2 SVGIG (reference sequence). Unmatched junction bases numbered 3, after V lost 4 bases and J lost 2 bases. The CDR3 consists of 16 residues. The DNA of the CDR3 is TGTGCCTGGAAGGGACTAGCGGGAGTAAACACCGGGGAGCTGTTTTTT. As protein: CAWKGLAGVNTGELFF.

The gene calls are TRBV4-1 and TRBJ2-7; D may be TRBD1 (5 bases). CDR3 length equals 16 residues. V was trimmed by 0 bases and J by 0 bases, leaving 12 bases between them. Germline CDR1 is MGHRA and CDR2 is YSYEKL. Here the CDR3 reads CASSQEGLVPSYEQYF. CDR3 coding DNA: TGCGCCAGCAGCCAAGAGGGGCTAGTGCCCTCCTACGAGCAGTACTTC.

V is TRBV28 and J is TRBJ2-5; TRBD1 agrees at 7 bases. V shed 7 bases, J shed 3 bases, and the junction held 14 bases outside the gene matches. Germline assignment: CDR1 MDHEN and CDR2 SYDVKM. The CDR3 has 16 residues. Here the CDR3 reads CASTIKIPTGKETQYF. The CDR3, as DNA: TGTGCCAGCACGATTAAGATCCCGACAGGGAAAGAGACCCAGTACTTC. Variable domain in full (rest from reference TRBV28 and TRBJ2-5): DVKVTQSSRYLVKRTGEKVFLECVQDMDHENMFWYRQDPGLGLRLIYFSYDVKMKEKGDIPEGYSVSREKKERFSLILESASTNQTSMYLCASTIKIPTGKETQYFGPGTRLLVL.

V and J are TRBV2 and TRBJ2-4, with D maybe TRBD1 (6 bases). Germline lookup yields CDR1 SNHLY and CDR2 FYNNEI. V lost 5 bases and J 8 bases, leaving 10 bases between the germline ends. This CDR3 has 12 amino acids. Written as DNA, the CDR3 is TGTGCCAGCAGTTACAGGGTGGACATTCAGTACTTC. As protein: CASSYRVDIQYF. Filled out from reference TRBV2 and TRBJ2-4, the complete variable domain reads EPEVTQTPSHQVTQMGQEVILRCVPISNHLYFYWYRQILGQKVEFLVSFYNNEISEKSEIFDDQFSVERPDGSNFTLKIRSTKLEDSAMYFCASSYRVDIQYFGAGTRLSVL.

As to this clonotype: The junction departs from the called germline gene at one end, perhaps through a read error. The gene calls are TRBV7-2 and TRBJ2-4, with 10 bases matching TRBD2. Germline lookup yields CDR1 SGHTA and CDR2 FQGNSA. The CDR3 loop spans 15 amino acids. In DNA, the CDR3 is TGTGCCAGCAGCCTAGCGGGGGTAGCCAAAAACATTCAGTACTTC. As protein: CASSLAGVAKNIQYF.

The sample holds many counts of this clonotype. The chain carries TRBV27 and TRBJ1-5; 9 bases line up with TRBD1. Germline V gene lookup returns CDR1 MNHEY and CDR2 SMNVEV (reference sequence). The length of the CDR3 is 15 residues. With 5 bases clipped from V and 4 bases from J, the junction kept 6 bases outside the gene matches. CDR3 sequence: CASSPRDRANQPQHF. The DNA for the CDR3 is TGTGCCAGCAGTCCACGGGACAGGGCTAATCAGCCCCAGCATTTT.

The table lists this clonotype with many counts. The gene calls are TRBV5-1 and TRBJ2-7, with unresolved D. CDR1 is SGHRS and CDR2 is YFSETQ in the germline V gene. V was cut by 3 bases and J by 2 bases, with 12 bases left in between. The CDR3 is 14 residues long. The CDR3 sequence: CASSYSNPPYEQYF. The CDR3 region has the DNA TGCGCCAGCAGCTACTCCAACCCCCCCTACGAGCAGTACTTC.

The sample holds one count of this clonotype. The genes are TRBV7-8 and TRBJ2-2; D ambiguous. The germline V gene encodes CDR1 SGHVS and CDR2 FQNEAQ. The ends were cut back, 6 bases at V and 2 bases at J, with 16 bases in the middle. The CDR3 contains 16 residues. The CDR3 is CASRAKAPFNTGELFF. The CDR3 DNA reads as TGTGCCAGCAGAGCAAAGGCACCCTTTAACACCGGGGAGCTGTTTTTT.

Many counts were recorded for this clonotype. The rearrangement links TRBV6-2 or TRBV6-3 to TRBJ2-5; D is perhaps TRBD2 (6 bases). CDR1 and CDR2 from the germline V gene are MNHEY and SVGEGT. The ends were cut back, 6 bases at V and 2 bases at J, with 16 bases in the middle. The CDR3 length is 15 residues. CDR3 DNA sequence: TGTGCCAGCAGCTGGACCTCGCGGGGACAAGAGACCCAGTACTTC. It is translated as CASSWTSRGQETQYF.

The chain employs TRBV7-2 and TRBJ1-2; D uncertain. The CDR3 has 14 amino acids. V lost 1 base, J lost 3 bases, and 9 bases lay in between. Germline CDR1 reads SGHTA; CDR2 reads FQGNSA. The DNA for the CDR3 is TGTGCCAGCAGCTTAGGGGTGGGTCACTATGGCTACACCTTC. Its translation is CASSLGVGHYGYTF.

At least ten counts were recorded for this clonotype. The rearrangement uses TRBV6-2 or TRBV6-3 and TRBJ1-3; D is uncertain. Germline-derived CDR1 and CDR2 are MNHEY and SVGEGT. This CDR3 has 16 residues. V lost 2 bases and J 0 bases, leaving 11 bases between the germline ends. The CDR3 nucleotides are TGTGCCAGCAGTTACCCGCCGGGAACCTCTGGAAACACCATATATTTT. It translates to CASSYPPGTSGNTIYF.

This clonotype has only one observation. V and J are TRBV6-1 and TRBJ1-2, with D possibly matching TRBD1 (6 bases). The germline V gene has CDR1 MNHNS and CDR2 SASEGT. This CDR3 is built from 13 residues. The V and J ends lost 4 bases and 8 bases respectively, with 14 bases between them. The CDR3 coding sequence is TGTGCCAGCAGTGCCCGACAGGACGGGGGCTACACCTTC. It codes for CASSARQDGGYTF.